This T cell receptor beta chain was identified during a study of blood T cell repertoires in COVID-19. For the study at large: Italy, Spain and the United States were the sources of the convalescent and acute COVID-19 samples.

This clone came up a few times. Assay: immunoSEQ multiplex PCR; the TCRdb copy retains only in-frame clones and omits some. The sample gives 100,000 to 150,000 clones, approximately 80% of which show up once; around 15% is in the top ten. This TCR was recovered from a woman between 45 and 65 years old with acute or convalescent COVID-19. What was sequenced was peripheral blood.

CDR3 sequence: CASSLGLAAYTDTQYF. The DNA for the CDR3 is TGTGCCAGCAGCCTCGGACTAGCGGCCTACACAGATACGCAGTATTTT. V usage is TRBV3-1 (or the pseudogene TRBV3-2) and J usage is TRBJ2-3; 10 bases agree with TRBD2. Unmatched junction bases numbered 6, after V lost 4 bases and J lost 2 bases. Looked up from germline, CDR1 is LGHDT and CDR2 is YNNKEL (reference sequence). This CDR3 is built from 16 residues.